This T cell receptor (beta chain) was identified during a study of beta chain features in type 1 diabetes. Across the study: Patients did not differ from healthy donors in age, gender or cell yield.

cDNA synthesis used the whole RNA isolate, giving expressed TCRB sequences. Here immunoSEQ multiplex PCR was the method, and the copy in TCRdb shows in-frame clones only, minus some. The sample shows roughly 340,000 clones, about 13% of them seen only once. This clone was seen a few times. Its antigen is not known. Germline-derived CDR1 and CDR2 are SGHDT and YYEEEE. The CDR3 is made up of 14 amino acids. The V gene end was trimmed by 2 bases and the J gene end by 4 bases; junction bases not matched to a gene: 5. Study-level findings and limits: Researchers reported that naive, central memory and Treg TCRB repertoires appeared more similar in patients than in healthy donors. In all four CD4+ subsets, TCRB CDR3 length was significantly, moderately reduced in type 1 diabetes. There was a possibility that cDNA sequencing over-represented cells with high TCR expression. With patients and controls alike, PCR might favor shorter templates to an equal degree.

This clonotype originated in a young woman with type 1 diabetes. Sequencing was performed on naive CD4+ T cells from blood. The V and J genes are TRBV5-6 and TRBJ1-2, with 7 nucleotides matching TRBD1. Here the CDR3 reads CASSFDRDGYGYTF. For the CDR3, the DNA is TGTGCCAGCAGCTTTGACAGGGACGGCTATGGCTACACCTTC.